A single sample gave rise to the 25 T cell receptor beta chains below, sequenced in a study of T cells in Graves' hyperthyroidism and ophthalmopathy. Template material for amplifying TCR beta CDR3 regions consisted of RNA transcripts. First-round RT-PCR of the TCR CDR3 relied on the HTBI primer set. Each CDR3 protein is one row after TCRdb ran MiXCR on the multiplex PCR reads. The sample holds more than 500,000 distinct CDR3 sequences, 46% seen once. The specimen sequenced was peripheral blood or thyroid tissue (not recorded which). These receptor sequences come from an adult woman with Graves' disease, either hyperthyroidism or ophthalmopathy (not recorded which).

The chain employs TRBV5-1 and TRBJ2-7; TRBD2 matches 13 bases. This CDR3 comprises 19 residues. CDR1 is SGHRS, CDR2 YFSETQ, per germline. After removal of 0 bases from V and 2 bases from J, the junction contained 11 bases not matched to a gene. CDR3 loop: CASSLGTSGSAQTPYEQYF. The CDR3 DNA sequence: TGCGCCAGCAGCTTGGGGACTAGCGGGAGCGCCCAAACCCCCTACGAGCAGTACTTC.

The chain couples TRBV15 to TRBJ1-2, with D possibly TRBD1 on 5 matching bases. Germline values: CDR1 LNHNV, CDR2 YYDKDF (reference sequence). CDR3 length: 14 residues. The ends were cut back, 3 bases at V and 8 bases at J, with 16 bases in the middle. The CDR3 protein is CATSRTRDLGGYTF. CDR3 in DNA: TGTGCCACCAGCAGGACCCGGGACCTAGGCGGCTACACCTTC. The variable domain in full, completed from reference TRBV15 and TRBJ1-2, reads DAMVIQNPRYQVTQFGKPVTLSCSQTLNHNVMYWYQQKSSQAPKLLFHYYDKDFNNEADTPDNFQSRRPNTSFCFLDIRSPGLGDTAMYLCATSRTRDLGGYTFGSGTRLTVV.

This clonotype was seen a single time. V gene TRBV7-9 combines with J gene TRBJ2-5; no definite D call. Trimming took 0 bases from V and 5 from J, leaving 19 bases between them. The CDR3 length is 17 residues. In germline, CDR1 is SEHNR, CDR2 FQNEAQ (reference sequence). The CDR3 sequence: CASSLALRKNTGETQYF. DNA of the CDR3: TGTGCCAGCAGCTTAGCGCTGCGGAAGAACACCGGGGAGACCCAGTACTTC. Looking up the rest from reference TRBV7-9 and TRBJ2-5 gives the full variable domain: DTGVSQNPRHKITKRGQNVTFRCDPISEHNRLYWYRQTLGQGPEFLTYFQNEAQLEKSRLLSDRFSAERPKGSFSTLEIQRTEQGDSAMYLCASSLALRKNTGETQYFGPGTRLLVL.

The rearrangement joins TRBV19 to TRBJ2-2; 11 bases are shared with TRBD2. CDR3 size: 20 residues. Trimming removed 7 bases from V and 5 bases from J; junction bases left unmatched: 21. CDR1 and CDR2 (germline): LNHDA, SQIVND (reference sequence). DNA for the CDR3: TGTGCCAGTACCAAATCACAGGGGGAAGGTACTAGCGGGGGTACCGGGGAGCTGTTTTTT. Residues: CASTKSQGEGTSGGTGELFF.

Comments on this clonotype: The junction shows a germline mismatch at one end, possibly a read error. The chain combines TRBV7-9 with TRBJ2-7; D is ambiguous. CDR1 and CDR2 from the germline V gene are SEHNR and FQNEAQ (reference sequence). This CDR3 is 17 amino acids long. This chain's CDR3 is CASSLRTEGYPAYEQYF. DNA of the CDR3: TGCGCCAGCAGCCTTCGAACGGAAGGATATCCCGCCTACGAGCAGTACTTC.

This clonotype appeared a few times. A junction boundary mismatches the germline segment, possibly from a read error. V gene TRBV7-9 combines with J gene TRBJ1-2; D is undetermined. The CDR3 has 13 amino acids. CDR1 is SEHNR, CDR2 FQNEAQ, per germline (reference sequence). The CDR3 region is CASSLAVEGGYTF. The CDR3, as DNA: TGCGCCAGCAGCTTGGCCGTCGAGGGTGGCTACACCTTC.

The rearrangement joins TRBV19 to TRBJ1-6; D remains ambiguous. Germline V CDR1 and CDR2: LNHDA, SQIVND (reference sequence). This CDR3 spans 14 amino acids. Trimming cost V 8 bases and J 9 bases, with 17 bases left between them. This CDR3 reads CASGLSGIGSPLHF. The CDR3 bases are TGTGCCAGTGGACTCTCGGGTATCGGTTCACCCCTCCACTTT.

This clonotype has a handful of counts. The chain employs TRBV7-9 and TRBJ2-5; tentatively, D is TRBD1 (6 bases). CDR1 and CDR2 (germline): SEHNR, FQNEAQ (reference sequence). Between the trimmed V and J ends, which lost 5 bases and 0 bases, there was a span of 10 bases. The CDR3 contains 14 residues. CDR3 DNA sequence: TGTGCCAGCAGCCACCGGGACAACCAAGAGACCCAGTACTTC. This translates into CASSHRDNQETQYF.

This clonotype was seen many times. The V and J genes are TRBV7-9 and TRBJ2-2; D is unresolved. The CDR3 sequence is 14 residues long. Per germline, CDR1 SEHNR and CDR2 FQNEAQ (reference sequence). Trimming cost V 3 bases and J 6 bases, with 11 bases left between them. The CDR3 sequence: CASSLPRSPGELFF. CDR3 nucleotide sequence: TGTGCCAGCAGCTTGCCTAGGAGCCCCGGGGAGCTGTTTTTT.

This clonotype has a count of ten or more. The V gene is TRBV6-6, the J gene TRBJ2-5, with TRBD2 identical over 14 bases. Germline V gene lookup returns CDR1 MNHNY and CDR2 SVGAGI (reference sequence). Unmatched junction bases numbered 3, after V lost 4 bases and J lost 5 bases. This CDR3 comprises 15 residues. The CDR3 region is CASSLTSGRVETQYF. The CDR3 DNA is TGTGCCAGCAGTTTGACTAGCGGGAGGGTTGAGACCCAGTACTTC.

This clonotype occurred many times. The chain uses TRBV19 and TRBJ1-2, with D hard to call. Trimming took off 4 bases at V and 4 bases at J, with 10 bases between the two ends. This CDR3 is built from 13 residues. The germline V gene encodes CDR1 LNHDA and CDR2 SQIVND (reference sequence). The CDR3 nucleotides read TGTGCCAGTAGTAACTCCAGACTCTATGGCTACACCTTC. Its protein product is CASSNSRLYGYTF.

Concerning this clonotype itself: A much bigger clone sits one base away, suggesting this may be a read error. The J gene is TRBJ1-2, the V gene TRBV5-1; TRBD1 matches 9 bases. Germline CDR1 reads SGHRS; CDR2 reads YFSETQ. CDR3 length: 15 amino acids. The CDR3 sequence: CTSSSGDRVSYGYTF. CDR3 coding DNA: TGCACCAGCAGCAGCGGGGACAGGGTGAGCTATGGCTACACCTTC.

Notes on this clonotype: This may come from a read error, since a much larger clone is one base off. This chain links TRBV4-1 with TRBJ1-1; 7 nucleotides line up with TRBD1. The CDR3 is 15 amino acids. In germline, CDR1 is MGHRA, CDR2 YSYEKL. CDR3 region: CASSQFDRANTGAFF. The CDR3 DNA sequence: TGCGCCAGCAGCCAATTTGACAGGGCTAACACTGGAGCTTTCTTT.

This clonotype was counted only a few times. The CDR3 sequence is CASSHRDRWGNQPQHF. The CDR3 nucleotides read TGTGCCAGCAGCCACCGGGACAGGTGGGGCAATCAGCCCCAGCATTTT. The chain uses TRBV7-9 and TRBJ1-5; 8 nucleotides agree with TRBD1. This CDR3 has 16 residues. Germline lookup yields CDR1 SEHNR and CDR2 FQNEAQ (reference sequence). Trimming took 5 bases from V and 2 from J; bases not matched to a gene: 8. The whole variable domain, filled in from reference TRBV7-9 and TRBJ1-5, reads DTGVSQNPRHKITKRGQNVTFRCDPISEHNRLYWYRQTLGQGPEFLTYFQNEAQLEKSRLLSDRFSAERPKGSFSTLEIQRTEQGDSAMYLCASSHRDRWGNQPQHFGDGTRLSIL.

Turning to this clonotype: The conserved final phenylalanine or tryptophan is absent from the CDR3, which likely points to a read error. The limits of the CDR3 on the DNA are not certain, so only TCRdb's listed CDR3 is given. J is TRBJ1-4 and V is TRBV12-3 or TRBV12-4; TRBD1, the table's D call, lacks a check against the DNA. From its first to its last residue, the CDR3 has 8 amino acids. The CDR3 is CASSATRD.

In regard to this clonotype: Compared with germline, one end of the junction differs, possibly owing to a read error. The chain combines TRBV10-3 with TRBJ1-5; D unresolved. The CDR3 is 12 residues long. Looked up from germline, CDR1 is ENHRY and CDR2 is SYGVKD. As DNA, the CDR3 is TGTGCCATCGGCAAAGGAAATCGGCCCCAGCATTTT. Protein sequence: CAIGKGNRPQHF.

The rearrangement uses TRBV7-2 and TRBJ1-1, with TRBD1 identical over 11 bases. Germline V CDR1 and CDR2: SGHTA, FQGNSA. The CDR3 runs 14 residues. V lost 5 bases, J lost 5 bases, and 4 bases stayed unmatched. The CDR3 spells CASSGDRGRTEAFF. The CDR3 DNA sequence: TGTGCCAGCAGCGGGGACAGGGGGAGGACTGAAGCTTTCTTT.

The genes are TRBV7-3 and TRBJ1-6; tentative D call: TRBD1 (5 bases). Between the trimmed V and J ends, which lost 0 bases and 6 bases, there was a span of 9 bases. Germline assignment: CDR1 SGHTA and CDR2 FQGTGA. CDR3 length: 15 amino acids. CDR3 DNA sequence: TGTGCCAGCAGCTTAACAGGGGCCGGTAATTCACCCCTCCACTTT. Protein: CASSLTGAGNSPLHF.

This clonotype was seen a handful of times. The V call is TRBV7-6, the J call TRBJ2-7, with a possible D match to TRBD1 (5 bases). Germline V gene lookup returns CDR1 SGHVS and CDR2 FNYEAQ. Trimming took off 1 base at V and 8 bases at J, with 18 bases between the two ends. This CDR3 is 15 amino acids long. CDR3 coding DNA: TGTGCCAGCAGCTTAGAAGCAGGGAATGGTGGTCAGCAGTACTTC. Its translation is CASSLEAGNGGQQYF.

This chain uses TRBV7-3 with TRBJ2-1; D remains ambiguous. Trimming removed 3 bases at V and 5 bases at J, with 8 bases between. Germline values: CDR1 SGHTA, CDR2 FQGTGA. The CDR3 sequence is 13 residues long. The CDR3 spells CASSLDQHNEQFF. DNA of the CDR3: TGTGCCAGCAGCTTGGACCAGCACAATGAGCAGTTCTTC.

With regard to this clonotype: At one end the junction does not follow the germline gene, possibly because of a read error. The CDR3 sequence: CASSAREF. CDR3 bases: TGTGCCAGCAGTGCCCGGGAATTT. The rearrangement links TRBV6-2 or TRBV6-3 to TRBJ1-6; D not certain. Germline V gene sequence: CDR1 MNHEY, CDR2 SVGEGT. CDR3 length: 8 amino acids.

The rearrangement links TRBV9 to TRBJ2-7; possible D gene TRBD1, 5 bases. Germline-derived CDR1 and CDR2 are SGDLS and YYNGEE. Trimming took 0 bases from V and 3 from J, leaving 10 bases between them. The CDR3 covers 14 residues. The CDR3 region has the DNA TGTGCCAGCAGCGTAGGGTCAGGGCACTACGAGCAGTACTTC. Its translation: CASSVGSGHYEQYF.

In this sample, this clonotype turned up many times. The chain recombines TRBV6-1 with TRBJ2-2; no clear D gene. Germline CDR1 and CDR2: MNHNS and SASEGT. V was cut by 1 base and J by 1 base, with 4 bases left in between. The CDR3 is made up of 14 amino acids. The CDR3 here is CASSEVGNTGELFF. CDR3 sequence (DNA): TGTGCCAGCAGTGAAGTAGGGAACACCGGGGAGCTGTTTTTT.

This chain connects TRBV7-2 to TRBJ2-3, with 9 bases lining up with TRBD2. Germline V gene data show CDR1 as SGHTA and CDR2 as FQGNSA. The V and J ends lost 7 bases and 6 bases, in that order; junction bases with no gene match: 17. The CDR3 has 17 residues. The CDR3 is CASTLLLAGYGSDTQYF. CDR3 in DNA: TGTGCCAGCACCCTGCTACTAGCGGGTTACGGGTCGGATACGCAGTATTTT. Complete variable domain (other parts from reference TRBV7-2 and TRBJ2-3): GAGVSQSPSNKVTEKGKDVELRCDPISGHTALYWYRQSLGQGLEFLIYFQGNSAPDKSGLPSDRFSAERTGGSVSTLTIQRTQQEDSAVYLCASTLLLAGYGSDTQYFGPGTRLTVL.

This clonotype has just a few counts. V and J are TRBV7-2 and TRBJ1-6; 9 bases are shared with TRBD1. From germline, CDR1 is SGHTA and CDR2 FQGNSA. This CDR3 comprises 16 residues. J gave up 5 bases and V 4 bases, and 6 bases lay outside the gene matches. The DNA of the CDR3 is TGTGCCAGCAGCTCAATCCGGGACAGGGATAATTCACCCCTCCACTTT. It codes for CASSSIRDRDNSPLHF.